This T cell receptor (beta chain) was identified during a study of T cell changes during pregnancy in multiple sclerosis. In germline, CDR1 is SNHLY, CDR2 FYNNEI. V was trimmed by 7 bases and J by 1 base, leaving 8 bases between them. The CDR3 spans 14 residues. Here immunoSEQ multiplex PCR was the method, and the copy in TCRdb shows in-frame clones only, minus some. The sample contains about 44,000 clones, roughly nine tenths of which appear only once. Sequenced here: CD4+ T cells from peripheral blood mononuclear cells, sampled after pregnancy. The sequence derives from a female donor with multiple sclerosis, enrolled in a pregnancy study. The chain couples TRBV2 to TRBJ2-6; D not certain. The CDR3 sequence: CASTSRSGANVLTF. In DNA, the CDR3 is TGTGCCAGCACGTCGCGATCTGGGGCCAACGTCCTGACTTTC.